These 32 T cell receptor beta chains were all obtained from the same sample, sequenced in a study of T cell responses to AZD1222 COVID-19 vaccine. The method was immunoSEQ multiplex PCR; TCRdb's version includes in-frame clones alone and lacks a portion of them. The table includes around 80,000 clones, nearly 90% detected once. Source: peripheral blood, taken 28 days after the second AZD1222 dose. Receptors were obtained from an adult who received the AZD1222 COVID-19 vaccine.

This clone was detected only a few times. The genes are TRBV14 and TRBJ2-5; TRBD1 aligns across 9 bases. V dropped 4 bases and J dropped 5; count of bases not matched to a gene: 8. Germline values: CDR1 SGHDN, CDR2 FVKESK. This CDR3 contains 15 residues. The CDR3 sequence is CASSRDRALGETQYF. The DNA of the CDR3 is TGTGCCAGCAGCCGGGACAGGGCCTTAGGGGAGACCCAGTACTTC.

The rearrangement joins TRBV12-5 to TRBJ1-2; TRBD1 matches 7 bases. V dropped 4 bases and J dropped 8; count of bases not matched to a gene: 7. The CDR3 sequence is 13 residues long. Germline lookup yields CDR1 LGHNT and CDR2 FRNRAP. The CDR3: CASGSTGSIGYTF. As DNA, the CDR3 is TGTGCTAGTGGTTCGACAGGGAGTATAGGCTACACCTTC.

The gene calls are TRBV6-6 and TRBJ1-1, with D unclear. V lost 0 bases, J lost 3 bases, and 8 bases lay in between. The length of the CDR3 is 14 residues. Looked up from germline, CDR1 is MNHNY and CDR2 is SVGAGI (reference sequence). CDR3 residues: CASSYSLRDTEAFF. Written as DNA, the CDR3 is TGTGCCAGCAGTTACTCCCTGAGGGACACTGAAGCTTTCTTT.

This clone occurred a few times. V is TRBV7-2 and J is TRBJ1-5; 9 positions agree with TRBD1. The ends lost 4 bases at V and 1 base at J; junction bases unmatched: 2. CDR1 and CDR2 from the germline V gene are SGHTA and FQGNSA. This CDR3 has 15 amino acids. Written as DNA, the CDR3 is TGTGCCAGCAGCTCGGGACAGGGAAGCAATCAGCCCCAGCATTTT. This codes for CASSSGQGSNQPQHF.

Regarding this clone: An end of the junction differs from the germline gene, which may be a read error. The chain carries TRBV7-3 and TRBJ1-1, with a possible D match to TRBD1 (5 bases). CDR3 length: 14 residues. Germline V gene data show CDR1 as SGHTA and CDR2 as FQGTGA. CDR3 DNA: TGTGCCAGCAGCCTAACCGGGACGTCTACTGAAGCTTTCTTT. Protein sequence: CASSLTGTSTEAFF.

The sample holds one count of this clone. V and J are TRBV6-6 and TRBJ1-1; 7 bases map to TRBD1. J gave up 4 bases and V 8 bases, and 7 bases lay outside the gene matches. The CDR3 is 13 residues long. Per germline, CDR1 MNHNY and CDR2 SVGAGI (reference sequence). CDR3: CASLLGGGTEAFF. Written as DNA, the CDR3 is TGTGCCAGCCTTTTAGGGGGCGGCACTGAAGCTTTCTTT.

The V gene is TRBV29-1, the J gene TRBJ2-5, with 14 bases fitting TRBD2. This CDR3 region has 14 residues. Germline-derived CDR1 and CDR2 are SQVTM and ANQGSEA. The V segment lost 6 bases and the J segment 5 bases; nucleotides outside the gene matches: 5. The DNA of the CDR3 is TGCAGCGTCGGGACTAGCGGGAGAGGGGAGACCCAGTACTTC. It yields the protein CSVGTSGRGETQYF.

The chain joins TRBV6-5 to TRBJ1-1; 8 nucleotides line up with TRBD1. Unmatched junction bases numbered 3, after V lost 0 bases and J lost 6 bases. CDR3 length: 14 amino acids. The V gene's germline CDR1 is MNHEY and CDR2 SVGAGI. Here the CDR3 reads CASSYSRGQAEAFF. CDR3 coding DNA: TGTGCCAGCAGTTACTCCCGGGGACAGGCTGAAGCTTTCTTT.

The chain is built from TRBV30 and TRBJ2-7; 7 bases agree with TRBD2. V shed 4 bases, J shed 9 bases, and the junction held 12 bases outside the gene matches. The CDR3 contains 13 residues. Germline V gene sequence: CDR1 GTSNPN, CDR2 SVGIG (reference sequence). This CDR3 is CAWNPGGSLRQYF. CDR3 coding DNA: TGTGCCTGGAATCCCGGGGGGTCTCTTCGGCAGTACTTC.

J is TRBJ2-1 and V is TRBV2, with TRBD2 matching 8 bases. V was clipped by 8 bases and J by 6 bases; unmatched bases: 9. Germline assignment: CDR1 SNHLY and CDR2 FYNNEI. CDR3 size: 14 residues. The DNA of the CDR3 is TGTGCCAGCCGGGAGGCGGGAGGTCGCAATGAGCAGTTCTTC. As protein: CASREAGGRNEQFF. Full variable domain (rest looked up from reference TRBV2 and TRBJ2-1): EPEVTQTPSHQVTQMGQEVILRCVPISNHLYFYWYRQILGQKVEFLVSFYNNEISEKSEIFDDQFSVERPDGSNFTLKIRSTKLEDSAMYFCASREAGGRNEQFFGPGTRLTVL.

This clone was detected only once. The V gene is TRBV15, the J gene TRBJ1-5; 8 bases align to TRBD1. This CDR3 is 15 amino acids long. CDR1 is LNHNV and CDR2 is YYDKDF in the germline V gene (reference sequence). V shed 4 bases and J 5 bases; nucleotides not matched to a gene: 7. CDR3 bases: TGTGCCACCAGCACGGACAGGGAAATCGATCAGCCCCAGCATTTT. It is translated as CATSTDREIDQPQHF.

V and J are TRBV3-1 (or the pseudogene TRBV3-2) and TRBJ1-2, with TRBD1 matching 8 bases. Trimming took 4 bases from V and 7 from J; bases not matched to a gene: 5. Germline V gene lookup returns CDR1 LGHDT and CDR2 YNNKEL (reference sequence). CDR3 length equals 13 residues. The CDR3 protein is CASSPRQGPGYTF. CDR3 DNA sequence: TGTGCCAGCAGCCCGCGACAGGGGCCTGGCTACACCTTC.

The CDR3 sequence: CASSLNGRANNEQFF. In nucleotides, the CDR3 is TGTGCCAGCAGCTTAAACGGGAGGGCCAACAATGAGCAGTTCTTC. The chain recombines TRBV7-3 with TRBJ2-1; 8 positions match TRBD2. Germline trimming cut 1 base from V and 5 bases from J; bases unmatched to any gene: 4. Germline CDR1 is SGHTA and CDR2 is FQGTGA. The CDR3 covers 15 residues.

V is TRBV7-9 and J is TRBJ2-7; D gene ambiguous. The CDR3 is 11 amino acids. Trimming took off 5 bases at V and 0 bases at J, with 2 bases between the two ends. From germline, CDR1 is SEHNR and CDR2 FQNEAQ (reference sequence). The DNA of the CDR3 is TGTGCCAGCAGCATCTCCTACGAGCAGTACTTC. Its translation is CASSISYEQYF.

V usage is TRBV29-1 and J usage is TRBJ1-1; weak D call: TRBD1 (5 bases). V was cut by 2 bases and J by 11 bases, with 18 bases left in between. The germline gives CDR1 SQVTM, CDR2 ANQGSEA. The CDR3 is 13 amino acids. CDR3 sequence reads: CSVELDFEGRAFF. CDR3 nucleotide sequence: TGCAGCGTTGAACTTGATTTTGAGGGGAGGGCTTTCTTT.

This chain joins TRBV18 and TRBJ2-5, with 7 positions matching TRBD1. The germline CDR1 and CDR2 sequences are KGHSH and LQKENI. The CDR3 extends over 18 amino acids. Trimming cost V 3 bases and J 0 bases; bases outside gene matches: 13. The DNA of the CDR3 is TGTGCCAGCTCACCCCGCCCACCAGGGACAGCCAACCAAGAGACCCAGTACTTC. It encodes CASSPRPPGTANQETQYF.

The chain employs TRBV19 and TRBJ1-5, with no clear D. Trimming left V 5 bases short and J 2 bases short, with 13 bases between. CDR3 size: 15 residues. CDR1 and CDR2 (germline): LNHDA, SQIVND (reference sequence). The CDR3 sequence: CASSGEDLGNQPQHF. CDR3 DNA: TGTGCCAGTAGTGGGGAGGACTTGGGCAATCAGCCCCAGCATTTT.

The rearrangement links TRBV6-5 to TRBJ2-1; D is unresolved. This CDR3 is built from 12 residues. Germline CDR1 and CDR2: MNHEY and SVGAGI. With 6 bases removed from V and 0 bases from J, the gap between germline ends came to 3 bases. DNA of the CDR3: TGTGCCAGCAGGACCTCCTACAATGAGCAGTTCTTC. This sequence encodes CASRTSYNEQFF.

The chain recombines TRBV3-1 (or the pseudogene TRBV3-2) with TRBJ2-3; 7 nucleotides align to TRBD2. Germline values: CDR1 LGHDT, CDR2 YNNKEL (reference sequence). With V trimmed by 0 bases and J by 3 bases, 3 bases remained unmatched. The CDR3 runs 15 residues. CDR3 residues: CASSQDYSGTDTQYF. The CDR3 nucleotides are TGTGCCAGCAGCCAAGACTATAGCGGGACAGATACGCAGTATTTT.

The chain combines TRBV2 with TRBJ1-4, with 9 bases identical to TRBD1. The CDR3 covers 15 residues. Germline lookup yields CDR1 SNHLY and CDR2 FYNNEI. Trimming at V came to 6 bases and at J to 2 bases, leaving 4 bases not matched to a gene. CDR3 in amino acids: CASSVTGGTNEKLFF. CDR3 DNA: TGTGCCAGCAGCGTCACAGGGGGCACTAATGAAAAACTGTTTTTT. The full variable domain, completed using reference TRBV2 and TRBJ1-4, is EPEVTQTPSHQVTQMGQEVILRCVPISNHLYFYWYRQILGQKVEFLVSFYNNEISEKSEIFDDQFSVERPDGSNFTLKIRSTKLEDSAMYFCASSVTGGTNEKLFFGSGTQLSVL.

CDR3 sequence (DNA): TGTGCCAGCAGTGAAGTTACAAGTGGCTACACCTTC. Amino acid sequence: CASSEVTSGYTF. The chain uses TRBV2 and TRBJ1-2; D remains ambiguous. Trimming pared 1 base from V and 7 bases from J, leaving 7 bases between. The V gene's germline CDR1 is SNHLY and CDR2 FYNNEI. This CDR3 is 12 amino acids long.

J is TRBJ2-3 and V is TRBV7-3; 7 positions agree with TRBD1. This CDR3 comprises 15 residues. Trimming cost V 4 bases and J 4 bases; bases outside gene matches: 8. CDR1 and CDR2 from the germline V gene are SGHTA and FQGTGA. The chain's CDR3 is CASSSQTGSSDTQYF. The CDR3 DNA sequence: TGTGCCAGCAGCTCCCAGACAGGGTCCTCAGATACGCAGTATTTT.

The V and J genes are TRBV18 and TRBJ1-1; D not resolved. Germline V gene sequence: CDR1 KGHSH, CDR2 LQKENI. The V end was cut by 3 bases, the J end by 1 base, with 9 bases between. There are 14 residues in the CDR3. Here the CDR3 reads CASSPQGGNTEAFF. The CDR3 nucleotides read TGTGCCAGCTCACCCCAAGGAGGGAACACTGAAGCTTTCTTT.

The chain joins TRBV18 to TRBJ1-1, with 9 bases aligning to TRBD1. The CDR3 contains 15 residues. In germline, CDR1 is KGHSH, CDR2 LQKENI. V lost 2 bases, J lost 5 bases, and 6 bases stayed unmatched. CDR3 protein: CASSPAGQGVTEAFF. The CDR3 DNA reads as TGTGCCAGCTCACCAGCGGGACAGGGAGTAACTGAAGCTTTCTTT.

There are a few counts of this clone. The V and J genes are TRBV6-6 and TRBJ2-2; D not certain. The CDR3 runs to 12 residues. Germline CDR1 MNHNY, CDR2 SVGAGI (reference sequence). Trimming took 4 bases from V and 10 from J, leaving 10 bases between them. DNA for the CDR3: TGTGCCAGCAGTTTGATAGCCGAGGAGCTGTTTTTT. It yields the protein CASSLIAEELFF.

V gene TRBV6-5 combines with J gene TRBJ1-1; 10 bases match TRBD1. V shed 0 bases, J shed 8 bases, and the junction held 9 bases outside the gene matches. This CDR3 contains 16 residues. CDR1 is MNHEY and CDR2 is SVGAGI in the germline V gene. The CDR3 reads CASSYSFVGTGEEAFF. CDR3 sequence (DNA): TGTGCCAGCAGTTACTCGTTTGTAGGGACAGGGGAAGAAGCTTTCTTT.

V gene TRBV5-1 combines with J gene TRBJ2-7; TRBD1 agrees at 9 bases. The V gene's germline CDR1 is SGHRS and CDR2 YFSETQ. Trimming took 6 bases from V and 4 from J; bases not matched to a gene: 2. The CDR3 covers 12 residues. CDR3 in DNA: TGCGCCAGCACCGGACAGGGGTACGAGCAGTACTTC. Amino acids: CASTGQGYEQYF.

This rearrangement joins TRBV7-3 to TRBJ2-5; 9 positions match TRBD1. CDR1 and CDR2 (germline): SGHTA, FQGTGA. The CDR3 consists of 13 residues. Unmatched junction bases numbered 2, after V lost 5 bases and J lost 4 bases. The CDR3 sequence: CASSPDRGETQYF. The CDR3, as DNA: TGTGCCAGCAGCCCGGACAGGGGAGAGACCCAGTACTTC.

This chain connects TRBV6-5 to TRBJ2-5; the D is unclear. CDR3 length equals 14 residues. The V end was cut by 0 bases, the J end by 1 base, with 6 bases between. CDR1 and CDR2 from the germline V gene are MNHEY and SVGAGI. CDR3 in DNA: TGTGCCAGCAGTTACTCGAGGACCCAAGAGACCCAGTACTTC. It encodes CASSYSRTQETQYF.

This chain connects TRBV4-2 to TRBJ2-2, with D unclear. Germline CDR1 and CDR2: LGHNA and YNFKEQ. This CDR3 has 16 amino acids. With 0 bases removed from V and 8 bases from J, the gap between germline ends came to 16 bases. CDR3: CASSQDRVPPGGELFF. In DNA, the CDR3 is TGTGCCAGCAGCCAAGATCGAGTACCCCCGGGTGGGGAGCTGTTTTTT.

The genes are TRBV21-1 and TRBJ1-5; TRBD1 was called by the table and not checked on the DNA. TRBV21-1 is an annotated pseudogene. The CDR3 is 16 residues long. Here the CDR3 DNA reads TGTGCCAGCAGCGGCTGGGACAGGGGGCCACATCAGCCCCAGCATTTT. Amino acids: CASSGWDRGPHQPQHF.

The chain recombines TRBV7-9 with TRBJ2-7; 9 positions agree with TRBD1. The CDR3 spans 15 residues. In germline, CDR1 is SEHNR, CDR2 FQNEAQ (reference sequence). V trimming: 2 bases; J trimming: 3 bases; junction bases outside the gene matches: 5. DNA of the CDR3: TGTGCCAGCAGCTTACCTGGGACAGGGAACTACGAGCAGTACTTC. It yields the protein CASSLPGTGNYEQYF.